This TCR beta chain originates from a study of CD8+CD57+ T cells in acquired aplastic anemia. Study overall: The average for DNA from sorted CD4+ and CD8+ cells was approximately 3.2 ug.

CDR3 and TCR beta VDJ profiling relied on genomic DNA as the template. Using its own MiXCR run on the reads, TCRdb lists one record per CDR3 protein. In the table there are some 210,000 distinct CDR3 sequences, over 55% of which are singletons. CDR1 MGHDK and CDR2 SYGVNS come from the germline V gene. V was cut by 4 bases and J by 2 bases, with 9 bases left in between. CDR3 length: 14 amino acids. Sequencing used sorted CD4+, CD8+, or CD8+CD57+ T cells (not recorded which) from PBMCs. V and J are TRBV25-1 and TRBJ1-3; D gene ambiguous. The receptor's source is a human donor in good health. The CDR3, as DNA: TGTGCCAGCAGTGTAGGTACAGCTGGAAACACCATATATTTT. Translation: CASSVGTAGNTIYF.